A selection of T cell receptor beta chains follows, all from one sample in a study of immune characterization of retroperitoneal liposarcoma. TCRdb re-derived calls from the PCR reads in MiXCR, one entry per CDR3 protein. There are fewer than 1,500 distinct CDR3 sequences in the sample; around 20% occur only once, and more than 10% lies in the top ten. Source material: tumor tissue. All receptors derive from a male donor with retroperitoneal liposarcoma. Each CDR3 is given with its conserved first and last residue. D genes are given only for firm matches. Clone size is given for some rows only: seen once, a few or many times, or a class if the clone is expanded.

j_call d_call clone_size v_call cdr3_nt cdr3_aa
TRBJ2-1 TRBD2 few TRBV6-1 TGTGCCAGCAGGCTAGCGGTGTGGAGTGAGCAGTTCTTC CASRLAVWSEQFF
TRBJ2-1 - large TRBV6-1 TGTGCCAGCAGTGAAGAGTACGGAACCTACGAGCAGTTCTTC CASSEEYGTYEQFF
TRBJ2-1 TRBD2 - TRBV7-2 TGTGCCAGCAGCTTAACTAGCGGGGGCGGGGAGACCCAGTTCTTC CASSLTSGGGETQFF
TRBJ2-7 - medium-sized TRBV7-2 TGTGCCAGCAGTCGGGACGGTCACTACGAGCAGTACTTC CASSRDGHYEQYF
TRBJ2-3 TRBD2 medium-sized TRBV11-2 TGTGCCAGCAGCTTAGCGGGGGGGGCCCCAGATACGCAGTATTTT CASSLAGGAPDTQYF
TRBJ2-1 TRBD2 large TRBV6-1 TGTGCCAGCAGTGATAAGCGGGGGGGCGGGGATGAGCAGTTCTTC CASSDKRGGGDEQFF
TRBJ2-5 TRBD2 - TRBV7-6 TGTGCCAGCAGCCCCCTAGCGGGAGGTGTTGGGGGTCAAGAGACCCAGTACTTC CASSPLAGGVGGQETQYF
TRBJ2-3 TRBD2 medium-sized TRBV7-2 TGTGCCAGCCGCTCAAGGGCGGGGGGCGGCACAGATACGCAGTATTTT CASRSRAGGGTDTQYF
TRBJ2-3 - large TRBV7-2 TGTGCCAGCAGCTTAGACAGCGGAGGCACAGATACGCAGTATTTT CASSLDSGGTDTQYF
TRBJ1-4 - - TRBV7-2 TGTGCCAGCAGCTTTGGGATGAATGAAAAACTGTTTTTT CASSFGMNEKLFF
TRBJ2-1 TRBD2 large TRBV24-1 TGTGCCACGGGACTAGCGGGATATGAGCAGTTCTTC CATGLAGYEQFF
TRBJ2-3 - medium-sized TRBV27 TGTGCCAGCATCCCCGCCCCGGTCGGACAGATGAGCACAGATACGCAGTATTTT CASIPAPVGQMSTDTQYF
TRBJ2-7 - few TRBV7-9 TGTGCCAGCAGCCCGGGTGCGAGGAGCTCCTACAATGAGCAGTACTTC CASSPGARSSYNEQYF
TRBJ2-4 - medium-sized TRBV6-1 TGTGCCAGCAGCCCCAAGGGTTGGGCCAAAAACATTCAGTACTTC CASSPKGWAKNIQYF
TRBJ2-7 TRBD1 - TRBV27 TGTGCCAGCAGTATCCGGCCCGATGGACAGGGGGTTTCCTACGAGCAGTACTTC CASSIRPDGQGVSYEQYF
TRBJ2-7 TRBD2 large TRBV7-6 TGTGCCAGCAGCCCTCGGACTAGCGGCAACAATGAGCAGTACTTC CASSPRTSGNNEQYF
TRBJ2-1 - - TRBV27 TGTGCCAGCAGCCCACGCCTTGATTACAATGAGCAGTTCTTC CASSPRLDYNEQFF
TRBJ1-1 TRBD1 medium-sized TRBV11-3 TGTGCCAGCAGGCGCGGACAGGGGAATTCTGAAGCTTTCTTT CASRRGQGNSEAFF
TRBJ2-7 TRBD2 medium-sized TRBV7-2 TGTGCCAGCAGCTTAACTAGCGGGAGTGCCGAGCAGTACTTC CASSLTSGSAEQYF
TRBJ2-1 TRBD2 - TRBV7-2 TGTGCCAGCAGCTTTAGCGGGAGCACCTACGAGCAGTTCTTC CASSFSGSTYEQFF
TRBJ2-5 - large TRBV6-6 TGTGCCAGCAGTTACGACACTCTCGAGACCCAGTACTTC CASSYDTLETQYF
TRBJ2-5 - large TRBV6-1 TGTGCCAGCAGTGAAGCTGACAGATACCAAGAGACCCAGTACTTC CASSEADRYQETQYF
TRBJ2-1 - medium-sized TRBV6-9 TGTGCCAGCAGTTACTTGGCTGAGTCGGCTTACAATGAGCAGTTCTTC CASSYLAESAYNEQFF
TRBJ2-1 - - TRBV2 TGTGCCAGCAGTGAAGTGTCCGTATCCTACAATGAGCAGTTCTTC CASSEVSVSYNEQFF
TRBJ2-1 - large TRBV6-1 TGTGCCAGCAGTCAAAACTCCCGCTACGAGCAGTTCTTC CASSQNSRYEQFF
TRBJ2-1 TRBD2 - TRBV6-1 TGTGCCAGCAGTACTAGCGGGCTAGGGAATGAGCAGTTCTTC CASSTSGLGNEQFF
TRBJ2-3 - medium-sized TRBV7-6 TGTGCCAGCAGCTTAGCGGGCGCACACACACACGGAGATACGCAGTATTTT CASSLAGAHTHGDTQYF
TRBJ2-1 TRBD2 large TRBV7-6 TGTGCCAGCAGCTTAGAGGTGGTTCTAGCGGAACAGTTCTTC CASSLEVVLAEQFF
TRBJ2-1 TRBD1 medium-sized TRBV11-2 TGTGCCAGCAGCTTAGATGCCCGGGACAGGGGGCAAGAGACCCAGTTCTTC CASSLDARDRGQETQFF
TRBJ2-7 TRBD2 medium-sized TRBV6-1 TGTGCCAGCACCCTAAGGACTAGCGGGAGTGGGGAGCAGTACTTC CASTLRTSGSGEQYF
TRBJ2-4 TRBD1 - TRBV6-2/TRBV6-3 TGTGCCAGCAGAACCGGGACAGGATCTAACATTCAGTACTTC CASRTGTGSNIQYF
TRBJ2-1 - - TRBV11-3 TGTGCCAGCAGTCCCCTCGGTGGTGGCTACGAGCAGTTCTTC CASSPLGGGYEQFF
TRBJ2-1 - medium-sized TRBV6-6 TGTGCCAGCAGAGAGGGGGGGTTAGAGGACGAGCAGTTCTTC CASREGGLEDEQFF
TRBJ2-3 - medium-sized TRBV6-6 TGTGCCAGCAGTTGGCAGGGGATAGGCACAGATACGCAGTATTTT CASSWQGIGTDTQYF
TRBJ2-7 - medium-sized TRBV6-9 TGTGCCAGCAGTTACACAGGGAACTACGAGCAGTACTTC CASSYTGNYEQYF
TRBJ2-1 - medium-sized TRBV7-2 TGTGCCAGCAGACAACGTGCAGTGGAGACCCAGTTCTTC CASRQRAVETQFF
TRBJ2-7 - few TRBV7-2 TGTGCCAGCAGCAGCTATCGGGAGAGCCCCTCCTACGAGCAGTACTTC CASSSYRESPSYEQYF
TRBJ2-3 - medium-sized TRBV6-1 TGTGCCAGCAGCCTTAGACGGACGGAGCAAGATACGCAGTATTTT CASSLRRTEQDTQYF
TRBJ2-7 - medium-sized TRBV28 TGTGCCAGCAGTATCTTTGGGTACTACGAGCAGTACTTC CASSIFGYYEQYF
TRBJ2-6 TRBD1 - TRBV6-4 TGTGCCAGCCATATGGAACAGGGGACCGGGGCCAACGTCCTGACTTTC CASHMEQGTGANVLTF
TRBJ2-5 TRBD1 large TRBV12-3/TRBV12-4 TGTGCCAGCAGTTGGGGGGACAGGGAGTCTGAGACCCAGTACTTC CASSWGDRESETQYF
TRBJ2-1 - medium-sized TRBV6-1 TGTGCCAGCAGCTGGGGTATCCGAGAGACCCAGTTCTTC CASSWGIRETQFF
TRBJ2-7 - - TRBV7-8 TGTGCCAGCAGCTTAAGGTTCGGGCCTCGCTACGAGCAGTACTTC CASSLRFGPRYEQYF
TRBJ1-2 TRBD1 large TRBV6-4 TGTGCCAGCAGTGACTCCGGACAGGGAATAGGTGGCTACACCTTC CASSDSGQGIGGYTF
TRBJ1-4 - - TRBV25-1 TGTGCCAGCAGTGAATGGGGTACGGGTAATGAAAAACTGTTTTTT CASSEWGTGNEKLFF
TRBJ2-1 - medium-sized TRBV12-3/TRBV12-4 TGTGCCAGCAGTTTAGGGGATAGCGCCAGCTCCTACAATGAGCAGTTCTTC CASSLGDSASSYNEQFF
TRBJ2-1 - medium-sized TRBV6-1 TGTGCCAGCTCAGTAGTCTACGAGCAGTTCTTC CASSVVYEQFF
TRBJ2-1 - large TRBV6-1 TGTGCCAGCAGTGAACGGCAGGTTAGCTCCTACAATGAGCAGTTCTTC CASSERQVSSYNEQFF